A single sample is the source of the 27 T cell receptor beta chains below, sequenced in a study of blood T cell repertoires in COVID-19 (dated by TCRdb to about 2020). The library relied on the immunoSEQ multiplex PCR assay. TCRdb provides this immuneACCESS table in a form limited to in-frame rearrangements. Some clones are lacking; in checked studies, under half of them reflect an unresolved V gene, and why the rest are absent is not known. Within this sample are 130,000 to 150,000 clones, with around 87% of them counted one time only. Over 9% of the sample lies in the top ten. Material for sequencing was PBMCs or T cells enriched from blood (not recorded which). These receptors were collected from a man between 60 and 75 years old who had recovered from COVID-19.

The chain has TRBV7-9 and TRBJ1-1; perhaps TRBD1 as D (6 bases). The V and J ends lost 4 bases and 4 bases respectively, with 13 bases between them. This CDR3 is built from 14 residues. Germline V gene data show CDR1 as SEHNR and CDR2 as FQNEAQ (reference sequence). The CDR3 loop is CASSSRGMGTEAFF. CDR3 DNA: TGTGCCAGCAGCTCCAGGGGCATGGGCACTGAAGCTTTCTTT.

The V gene is TRBV5-6, the J gene TRBJ2-2, with 9 nucleotides matching TRBD1. CDR3 length: 14 residues. With 6 bases clipped from V and 7 bases from J, the junction kept 7 bases outside the gene matches. From germline, CDR1 is SGHDT and CDR2 YYEEEE. The CDR3 reads CASTWDRAGGELFF. The CDR3, as DNA: TGTGCCAGCACCTGGGACAGGGCGGGCGGGGAGCTGTTTTTT.

This clone was recorded many times. The gene calls are TRBV6-5 and TRBJ1-6, with a weak D call TRBD1 (5 bases). CDR1 MNHEY and CDR2 SVGAGI come from the germline V gene. Between the trimmed V and J ends, which lost 8 bases and 9 bases, there was a span of 17 bases. This CDR3 contains 14 residues. This chain's CDR3 is CASASGEESSPLHF. The DNA of the CDR3 is TGTGCCAGCGCCTCGGGGGAAGAGAGTTCACCCCTCCACTTT.

This chain uses TRBV7-2 with TRBJ2-1; D is unclear. CDR3 length: 13 residues. The ends were cut back, 4 bases at V and 0 bases at J, with 4 bases in the middle. Germline CDR1 and CDR2: SGHTA and FQGNSA. The DNA of the CDR3 is TGTGCCAGCAGCTCGAGCTCCTACAATGAGCAGTTCTTC. As protein: CASSSSSYNEQFF.

The table lists this clone with a count of one. The CDR3 protein is CASSSRRAANQPQHF. For the CDR3, the DNA is TGTGCCAGCAGCTCCCGCCGAGCCGCGAATCAGCCCCAGCATTTT. V is TRBV7-8 and J is TRBJ1-5; D gene uncertain. Germline loops: CDR1 SGHVS, CDR2 FQNEAQ. The length of the CDR3 is 15 residues. Trimming took 4 bases from V and 4 from J, leaving 14 bases between them.

CDR3 amino acids: CASSLGRGTEAFF. CDR3 DNA: TGTGCCAGCAGTTTGGGAAGGGGAACTGAAGCTTTCTTT. V and J are TRBV27 and TRBJ1-1, with a weak D call TRBD1 (5 bases). Deletions cut 3 bases from V and 5 bases from J, with 10 bases between. Germline V gene lookup returns CDR1 MNHEY and CDR2 SMNVEV (reference sequence). The CDR3 consists of 13 residues.

There are a few counts of this clone. The chain has TRBV7-6 and TRBJ1-2, with D uncertain. Per the germline V gene, CDR1 is SGHVS and CDR2 is FNYEAQ. With 1 base removed from V and 4 bases from J, the gap between germline ends came to 10 bases. This CDR3 comprises 14 residues. The CDR3 loop reads CASSLGLSGYGYTF. The CDR3, as DNA: TGTGCCAGCAGCTTAGGACTCAGTGGCTATGGCTACACCTTC.

The rearrangement uses TRBV2 and TRBJ1-6; 9 bases map to TRBD1. The CDR3 runs 14 residues. Germline-derived CDR1 and CDR2 are SNHLY and FYNNEI. With V trimmed by 6 bases and J by 7 bases, 4 bases remained unmatched. In DNA form, the CDR3 reads TGTGCCAGCAGCGTGGGACAGGGAAATTCACCCCTCCACTTT. Its translation: CASSVGQGNSPLHF.

V is TRBV9 and J is TRBJ2-7, with 9 bases aligning to TRBD2. The CDR3 runs to 16 residues. Germline CDR1 and CDR2: SGDLS and YYNGEE. V gave up 0 bases and J gave up 5 bases; unmatched junction bases: 9. The CDR3 bases are TGTGCCAGCAGCGTAGAAGGTAGCGGGAGTCCCCACGAGCAGTACTTC. Translating it yields CASSVEGSGSPHEQYF. Supplemented by reference TRBV9 and TRBJ2-7, the full variable domain reads DSGVTQTPKHLITATGQRVTLRCSPRSGDLSVYWYQQSLDQGLQFLIQYYNGEERAKGNILERFSAQQFPDLHSELNLSSLELGDSALYFCASSVEGSGSPHEQYFGPGTRLTVT.

V gene TRBV7-9 combines with J gene TRBJ2-7; D uncertain. CDR3 length: 13 residues. Deletions cut 2 bases from V and 2 bases from J, with 7 bases between. The V gene's germline CDR1 is SEHNR and CDR2 FQNEAQ (reference sequence). CDR3 region: CASSLLSTYEQYF. Here the CDR3 DNA reads TGTGCCAGCAGCTTACTGAGTACCTACGAGCAGTACTTC.

V gene TRBV24-1 combines with J gene TRBJ1-1; 8 nucleotides align to TRBD1. Germline V gene lookup returns CDR1 KGHDR and CDR2 SFDVKD. The CDR3 extends over 12 amino acids. Trimming cost V 7 bases and J 8 bases; bases outside gene matches: 5. CDR3 in amino acids: CATRKGQGEAFF. In DNA, the CDR3 is TGTGCCACCAGAAAAGGACAGGGCGAAGCTTTCTTT.

This chain uses TRBV5-5 with TRBJ1-1, with TRBD1 identical over 7 bases. V dropped 4 bases and J dropped 3; count of bases not matched to a gene: 9. CDR3 length equals 15 residues. Looked up from germline, CDR1 is SGHKS and CDR2 is YYEKEE (reference sequence). DNA of the CDR3: TGTGCCAGCAGCACCTACGGACAGGCCTACACTGAAGCTTTCTTT. Amino acid sequence: CASSTYGQAYTEAFF. The complete variable domain, with remaining parts taken from reference TRBV5-5 and TRBJ1-1, reads DAGVTQSPTHLIKTRGQQVTLRCSPISGHKSVSWYQQVLGQGPQFIFQYYEKEERGRGNFPDRFSARQFPNYSSELNVNALLLGDSALYLCASSTYGQAYTEAFFGQGTRLTVV.

The V and J genes are TRBV30 and TRBJ1-5; 9 bases agree with TRBD1. Germline CDR1 GTSNPN, CDR2 SVGIG (reference sequence). The V and J ends lost 2 bases and 3 bases, in that order; junction bases with no gene match: 11. The CDR3 consists of 17 residues. CDR3 nucleotides: TGTGCCTGGAGTCGAGGTAGGGACAGGGCCCTCAATCAGCCCCAGCATTTT. Its translation is CAWSRGRDRALNQPQHF.

The chain joins TRBV7-9 to TRBJ2-3; the match to TRBD2 covers 12 bases. CDR1 and CDR2 (germline): SEHNR, FQNEAQ (reference sequence). With V trimmed by 5 bases and J by 1 base, 4 bases remained unmatched. The length of the CDR3 is 16 residues. The CDR3 protein is CASSGGLAGRTDTQYF. Here the CDR3 DNA reads TGTGCCAGCAGCGGGGGACTAGCGGGTCGCACAGATACGCAGTATTTT. Variable domain in full (rest from reference TRBV7-9 and TRBJ2-3): DTGVSQNPRHKITKRGQNVTFRCDPISEHNRLYWYRQTLGQGPEFLTYFQNEAQLEKSRLLSDRFSAERPKGSFSTLEIQRTEQGDSAMYLCASSGGLAGRTDTQYFGPGTRLTVL.

J is TRBJ2-3 and V is TRBV6-5; 7 nucleotides line up with TRBD2. The CDR3 covers 16 residues. CDR1 is MNHEY and CDR2 is SVGAGI in the germline V gene. V trimming: 0 bases; J trimming: 0 bases; junction bases outside the gene matches: 3. The CDR3 coding sequence is TGTGCCAGCAGTTACTCTCTAGCGGCTAGCACAGATACGCAGTATTTT. This translates into CASSYSLAASTDTQYF.

This clone was recorded once. A read error may explain this, as a much larger clone is one base away. The chain joins TRBV3-1 (or the pseudogene TRBV3-2) to TRBJ2-7; D call uncertain. The CDR3 spans 12 residues. Trimming left V 0 bases short and J 3 bases short, with 3 bases between. Germline CDR1 reads LGHDT; CDR2 reads YNNKEL (reference sequence). CDR3 region: CASSQDSYEQYF. CDR3 in DNA: TGTGCCAGCAGCCAAGACAGCTACGAGCAGTACTTC.

The chain joins TRBV20-1 to TRBJ2-3; 8 bases line up with TRBD2. CDR3 length: 14 residues. Germline CDR1 is DFQATT and CDR2 is SNEGSKA (reference sequence). Losses at the gene ends were 6 bases for V and 4 bases for J; bases not matched to a gene: 9. The CDR3 nucleotides are TGCAGTGCCAGTAGCGGGGTTGGGTCAGATACGCAGTATTTT. This codes for CSASSGVGSDTQYF.

This chain joins TRBV28 and TRBJ1-1; D unclear. This CDR3 has 12 residues. Trimming shortened V by 7 bases and J by 4 bases, and 10 bases separated the two germline ends. Germline assignment: CDR1 MDHEN and CDR2 SYDVKM. Here the CDR3 reads CASNPGLTEAFF. The CDR3 DNA reads TGTGCCAGCAACCCTGGGCTCACTGAAGCTTTCTTT.

The gene calls are TRBV27 and TRBJ1-4; TRBD1 might be the D (5 bases). This CDR3 has 15 residues. Per germline, CDR1 MNHEY and CDR2 SMNVEV (reference sequence). The V end lost 5 bases, the J end lost 8 bases, and 18 bases lay between the germline ends. The CDR3 nucleotides are TGTGCCAGCAGTCGCCCAGGGTGGTCTTTCGAAAAACTGTTTTTT. As protein: CASSRPGWSFEKLFF.

CDR3 region: CASSSVRANSPLHF. The DNA of the CDR3 is TGTGCCAGCAGTTCAGTTCGTGCTAATTCACCCCTCCACTTT. The rearrangement uses TRBV27 and TRBJ1-6; no firm D call. The germline CDR1 and CDR2 sequences are MNHEY and SMNVEV (reference sequence). Trimming took off 4 bases at V and 6 bases at J, with 10 bases between the two ends. The CDR3 runs 14 residues.

The chain carries TRBV7-9 and TRBJ1-6; the D gene is possibly TRBD1 (6 bases). The CDR3 has 13 amino acids. Germline lookup yields CDR1 SEHNR and CDR2 FQNEAQ (reference sequence). The V gene lost 3 bases and the J gene lost 7 bases, with 7 bases spanning the gap. The CDR3 is CASSFDRNSPLHF. The CDR3 DNA sequence: TGTGCCAGCAGCTTCGACAGGAATTCACCCCTCCACTTT.

The V and J genes are TRBV5-3 and TRBJ1-1; 7 nucleotides align to TRBD1. TRBV5-3 is treated as an ORF (open reading frame) with a function not yet certain. With V trimmed by 4 bases and J by 2 bases, 5 bases remained unmatched. This CDR3 spans 14 amino acids. CDR3 loop: CARSVTGQNTEAFF. CDR3 DNA sequence: TGTGCCAGAAGCGTGACAGGGCAAAACACTGAAGCTTTCTTT.

The chain combines TRBV10-1 with TRBJ2-5, with 8 positions matching TRBD2. In germline, CDR1 is WNHNN, CDR2 SYGVQD (reference sequence). Trimming at V came to 4 bases and at J to 5 bases, leaving 9 bases not matched to a gene. The CDR3 sequence is 15 residues long. The CDR3 sequence is CASSAGVAGRETQYF. Written as DNA, the CDR3 is TGCGCCAGCAGTGCAGGTGTAGCGGGGAGGGAGACCCAGTACTTC.

The CDR3 region is CASSPSSGSLLNYGYTF. CDR3 in DNA: TGTGCCAGCTCACCATCCTCGGGGTCCTTACTTAACTATGGCTACACCTTC. The chain employs TRBV18 and TRBJ1-2; D is unclear. Per germline, CDR1 KGHSH and CDR2 LQKENI. This CDR3 region has 17 residues. V was trimmed by 2 bases and J by 1 base, leaving 17 bases between them.

The table lists this clone with a few counts. The chain joins TRBV19 to TRBJ1-5; 8 bases fit TRBD1. Germline V gene sequence: CDR1 LNHDA, CDR2 SQIVND (reference sequence). The CDR3 is 16 amino acids. The trim removed 4 bases at V and 2 bases at J, leaving 7 bases unmatched. This CDR3 reads CASSRQGRLGNQPQHF. The CDR3 DNA follows: TGTGCCAGTAGTAGACAGGGGAGGTTGGGCAATCAGCCCCAGCATTTT. Full variable domain (outside the CDR3, taken from reference TRBV19 and TRBJ1-5): DGGITQSPKYLFRKEGQNVTLSCEQNLNHDAMYWYRQDPGQGLRLIYYSQIVNDFQKGDIAEGYSVSREKKESFPLTVTSAQKNPTAFYLCASSRQGRLGNQPQHFGDGTRLSIL.

The CDR3 region has the DNA TGTGCCAGCGGGATAGGGGGGCTAGCGGGAGTTATTCAGTACTTC. Translated: CASGIGGLAGVIQYF. This chain connects TRBV7-3 to TRBJ2-4; 10 bases are shared with TRBD2. V lost 8 bases and J lost 10; bases outside the gene matches: 14. Germline values: CDR1 SGHTA, CDR2 FQGTGA. The CDR3 contains 15 residues.

The CDR3: CAWSVPGSPGHEKLFF. The DNA of the CDR3 is TGTGCCTGGAGTGTACCCGGGTCGCCCGGTCATGAAAAACTGTTTTTT. This rearrangement joins TRBV30 to TRBJ1-4; D call uncertain. Germline-derived CDR1 and CDR2 are GTSNPN and SVGIG (reference sequence). V was clipped by 0 bases and J by 6 bases, with 17 bases between them. The CDR3 extends over 16 amino acids.